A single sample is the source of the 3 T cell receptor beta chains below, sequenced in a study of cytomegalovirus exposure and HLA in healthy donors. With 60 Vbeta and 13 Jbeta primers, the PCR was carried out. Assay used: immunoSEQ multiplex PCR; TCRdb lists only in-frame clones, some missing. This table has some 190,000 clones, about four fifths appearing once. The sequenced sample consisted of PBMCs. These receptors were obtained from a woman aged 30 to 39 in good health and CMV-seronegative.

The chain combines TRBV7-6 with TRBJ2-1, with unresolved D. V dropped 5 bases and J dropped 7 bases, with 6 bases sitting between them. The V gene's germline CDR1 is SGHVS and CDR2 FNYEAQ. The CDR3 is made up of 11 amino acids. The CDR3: CASSPQNEQFF. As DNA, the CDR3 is TGTGCCAGCAGCCCCCAAAATGAGCAGTTCTTC.

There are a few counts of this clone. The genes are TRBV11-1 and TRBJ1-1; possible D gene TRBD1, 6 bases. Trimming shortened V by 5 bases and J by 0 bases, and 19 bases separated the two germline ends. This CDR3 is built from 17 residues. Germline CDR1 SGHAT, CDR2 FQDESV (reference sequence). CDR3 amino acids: CASSPRGALSMNTEAFF. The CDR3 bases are TGTGCCAGCAGCCCCCGGGGGGCGTTATCCATGAACACTGAAGCTTTCTTT.

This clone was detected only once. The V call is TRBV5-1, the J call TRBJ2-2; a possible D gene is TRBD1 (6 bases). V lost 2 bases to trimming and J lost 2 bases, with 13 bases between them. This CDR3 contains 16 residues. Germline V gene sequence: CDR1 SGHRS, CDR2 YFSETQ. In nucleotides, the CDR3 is TGCGCCAGCAGCTTAGCCGGGACACTTAACACCGGGGAGCTGTTTTTT. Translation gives CASSLAGTLNTGELFF. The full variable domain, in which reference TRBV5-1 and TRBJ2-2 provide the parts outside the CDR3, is KAGVTQTPRYLIKTRGQQVTLSCSPISGHRSVSWYQQTPGQGLQFLFEYFSETQRNKGNFPGRFSGRQFSNSRSEMNVSTLELGDSALYLCASSLAGTLNTGELFFGEGSRLTVL.